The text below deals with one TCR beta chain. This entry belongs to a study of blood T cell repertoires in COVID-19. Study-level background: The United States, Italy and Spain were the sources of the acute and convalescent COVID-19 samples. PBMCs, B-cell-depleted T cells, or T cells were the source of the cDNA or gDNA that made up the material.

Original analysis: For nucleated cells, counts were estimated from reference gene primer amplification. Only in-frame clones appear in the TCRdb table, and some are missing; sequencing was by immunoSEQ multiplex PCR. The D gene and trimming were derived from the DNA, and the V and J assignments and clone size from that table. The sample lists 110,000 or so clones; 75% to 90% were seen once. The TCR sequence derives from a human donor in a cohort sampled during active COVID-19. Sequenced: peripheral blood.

The CDR3 spells CASSLYQDNEQFF. DNA of the CDR3: TGTGCCAGCAGCTTGTATCAGGACAATGAGCAGTTCTTC. V gene TRBV5-5 combines with J gene TRBJ2-1; D gene unclear. The CDR3 is 13 amino acids. Germline lookup yields CDR1 SGHKS and CDR2 YYEKEE (reference sequence). The V end was cut by 1 base, the J end by 5 bases, with 7 bases between.